A selection of T cell receptor beta chains follows, all from one sample in a study of T cell changes during pregnancy in multiple sclerosis. Sequencing was performed with immunoSEQ multiplex PCR; in TCRdb, only in-frame clones are kept and a portion is missing. Of approximately 48,000 clones detected, 85% to 95% appear once; the ten largest clones hold about 5.5%. This specimen consisted of CD8+ T cells from peripheral blood mononuclear cells, obtained before pregnancy. The receptors derive from a female donor with multiple sclerosis, enrolled in a pregnancy study. Both conserved end residues are part of each CDR3. D genes are given only for firm matches. A clone size is listed for some rows: how often the clone was seen (once, few, many), or a class if it is expanded.

cdr3_aa,cdr3_nt,v_call,d_call,clone_size,j_call
CASSLVSGSLNEQFF,TGTGCCAGCAGTTTAGTAAGCGGGAGTTTAAATGAGCAGTTCTTC,TRBV27,TRBD2,once,TRBJ2-1
CASSVDGRVGDEQFF,TGTGCCAGCAGCGTAGATGGCAGGGTGGGTGATGAGCAGTTCTTC,TRBV9,.,.,TRBJ2-1
CASSFFGANVLTF,TGTGCCAGCAGTTTCTTTGGGGCCAACGTCCTGACTTTC,TRBV27,.,.,TRBJ2-6
CASSWGQGGGNTIYF,TGTGCCAGCAGCTGGGGACAGGGCGGTGGAAACACCATATATTTT,TRBV5-5,TRBD1,.,TRBJ1-3
CASSPRTGTGNTIYF,TGTGCCAGCAGCCCGAGGACAGGGACTGGAAACACCATATATTTT,TRBV7-6,TRBD1,.,TRBJ1-3
CASLGGSTEAFF,TGTGCCAGTTTGGGGGGGAGCACTGAAGCTTTCTTT,TRBV19,.,.,TRBJ1-1
CASSSHSGTVVLERYF,TGTGCCAGCAGCTCACATTCCGGGACAGTCGTTCTAGAGAGGTACTTC,TRBV5-4,TRBD1,.,TRBJ2-5
CVRSLAHCGNGRGQETQYF,TGTGTCAGAAGCTTAGCCCACTGCGGTAACGGGAGGGGACAAGAGACCCAGTACTTC,TRBV7-5,.,.,TRBJ2-5
CASSLKGGQYF,TGTGCCAGCAGCTTGAAAGGAGGGCAGTACTTC,TRBV5-5,.,.,TRBJ2-7
CASSLARLAEHNEQFF,TGTGCCAGCAGCTTAGCTCGACTAGCGGAACACAATGAGCAGTTCTTC,TRBV7-9,TRBD2,.,TRBJ2-1
CASTNGATSRGNTIYF,TGTGCCAGCACCAATGGGGCAACTTCTCGAGGAAACACCATATATTTT,TRBV11-2,.,.,TRBJ1-3
CASGQGMTDTQYF,TGTGCCTCCGGACAGGGGATGACAGATACGCAGTATTTT,TRBV5-4,TRBD1,.,TRBJ2-3